These 2 T cell receptor beta chains originate from one sample sequenced in a study of blood T cell repertoires in COVID-19. Measured with immunoSEQ multiplex PCR; TCRdb has only the in-frame clones, and not every one. Of roughly 200,000 clones detected, about 85% appear once; the ten largest clones hold roughly 10%. The sequenced material came from peripheral blood. The receptors shown here come from a woman aged 45-65 years with COVID-19, enrolled during active disease.

The rearrangement joins TRBV11-2 to TRBJ2-2, with TRBD2 identical over 9 bases. The CDR3 runs to 17 residues. CDR1 and CDR2 from the germline V gene are SGHAT and FQNNGV. V trimming: 1 base; J trimming: 4 bases; junction bases outside the gene matches: 7. The CDR3 DNA reads TGTGCCAGCAGCTTAGGTTTTGCGGGGGGGCGCACCGGGGAGCTGTTTTTT. This sequence encodes CASSLGFAGGRTGELFF.

V usage is TRBV27 and J usage is TRBJ1-1; 7 bases agree with TRBD1. The CDR3 is 14 amino acids. Germline-derived CDR1 and CDR2 are MNHEY and SMNVEV (reference sequence). Germline trimming cut 6 bases from V and 5 bases from J; bases unmatched to any gene: 9. The CDR3 DNA reads as TGTGCCAGCAGGGAGGCCCCAGGGGGGACTGAAGCTTTCTTT. The encoded protein is CASREAPGGTEAFF.